Described below is a single T cell receptor beta chain sequence and its context. Its specificity is not known. TCRdb keeps only in-frame clones here, not all; method: immunoSEQ multiplex PCR. The sample carries more than 95,000 clones, approximately 94% recorded once. This entry belongs to a study of OX40 agonist ivuxolimab in advanced cancers. Background on the study: Six ivuxolimab dose levels, 0.01 to 10 mg/kg, were given intravenously every 2 weeks. Study findings and constraints: Circulating CD4+ and CD8+ T cells showed clonal expansion by week 6 at 0.1 to 3.0 mg/kg. Average numbers of expanded clones were greater in CD8+ T cells than in CD4+.

CDR3 length: 14 residues. CDR1 SGHRS and CDR2 YFSETQ come from the germline V gene. V lost 6 bases to trimming and J lost 5 bases, with 15 bases between them. Sample: CD4+ or CD8+ T cells sorted from blood, taken in a trial of the OX40 agonist ivuxolimab. The TCR sequence derives from an adult with an advanced solid tumor such as melanoma, head and neck, liver or kidney cancer. The chain uses TRBV5-1 and TRBJ2-1; D is ambiguous. This CDR3 reads CASTPHWENNEQFF. The CDR3 DNA sequence: TGCGCCAGCACTCCCCACTGGGAAAACAATGAGCAGTTCTTC.